These 30 T cell receptor beta chains were all obtained from the same sample, sequenced in a study of T cell responses to AZD1222 COVID-19 vaccine. Assay: immunoSEQ multiplex PCR; the TCRdb copy retains only in-frame clones and omits some. Seen here are 100,000 to 150,000 clones, under 95% observed once, and the top ten hold 1% to 1.4%. This material consisted of peripheral blood, taken 28 days after the second AZD1222 dose. All receptors come from an adult who received the AZD1222 COVID-19 vaccine.

As regards this clone: Other DNA sequences in the sample encode the same CDR3. This chain links TRBV7-3 with TRBJ2-2; D is unclear. Germline V gives CDR1 SGHTA, CDR2 FQGTGA. CDR3 size: 13 residues. V gave up 4 bases and J gave up 6 bases, with 9 bases separating them. CDR3 in DNA: TGTGCCAGCAGCTATGGCAGCGCCGGGGAGCTGTTTTTT. As protein: CASSYGSAGELFF.

The chain joins TRBV11-1 to TRBJ2-2; D gene uncertain. This CDR3 is built from 12 residues. V was trimmed by 5 bases and J by 8 bases, leaving 9 bases between them. The germline gives CDR1 SGHAT, CDR2 FQDESV (reference sequence). For the CDR3, the DNA is TGTGCCAGCAGCCCAAGTAGGGGGGAGCTGTTTTTT. Its translation: CASSPSRGELFF.

The gene calls are TRBV4-1 and TRBJ2-2; 9 bases align to TRBD1. V was pared by 3 bases and J by 3 bases, with 5 bases of the junction left unmatched. The CDR3 runs to 16 residues. Germline loops: CDR1 MGHRA, CDR2 YSYEKL. CDR3 DNA sequence: TGCGCCAGCAGCCACAACAGGGGGCTGGACACCGGGGAGCTGTTTTTT. Amino acids: CASSHNRGLDTGELFF.

In nucleotides, the CDR3 is TGCGCCAGCAGGGAGGCCCCGGGTAATGAAAAACTGTTTTTT. Its protein product is CASREAPGNEKLFF. This chain connects TRBV5-1 to TRBJ1-4; no clear D. The V gene lost 5 bases and the J gene lost 4 bases, with 12 bases spanning the gap. Germline V CDR1 and CDR2: SGHRS, YFSETQ. This CDR3 has 14 residues.

The rearrangement joins TRBV5-1 to TRBJ2-1; 7 bases line up with TRBD2. Germline trimming cut 0 bases from V and 0 bases from J; bases unmatched to any gene: 3. Germline CDR1 and CDR2: SGHRS and YFSETQ. The CDR3 sequence is 16 residues long. CDR3 protein: CASSLGDYNSYNEQFF. The CDR3 nucleotides read TGCGCCAGCAGCTTGGGGGACTACAACTCCTACAATGAGCAGTTCTTC.

This chain links TRBV6-5 with TRBJ1-5; 8 nucleotides agree with TRBD1. Germline CDR1 reads MNHEY; CDR2 reads SVGAGI. The ends lost 7 bases at V and 6 bases at J; junction bases unmatched: 5. This CDR3 has 13 residues. The CDR3 spells CASTPGTGQPQHF. The CDR3 coding sequence is TGTGCCAGCACCCCAGGGACAGGTCAGCCCCAGCATTTT.

The chain recombines TRBV7-8 with TRBJ1-5, with D possibly TRBD1 on 5 matching bases. Germline CDR1 reads SGHVS; CDR2 reads FQNEAQ. The CDR3 has 16 amino acids. V was trimmed by 7 bases and J by 2 bases, leaving 18 bases between them. The CDR3 coding sequence is TGTGCCAGCACCCAGCGGGGCGGGGGAGGCAATCAGCCCCAGCATTTT. This sequence encodes CASTQRGGGGNQPQHF.

This chain links TRBV27 with TRBJ1-1; D not certain. V lost 6 bases and J 7 bases, leaving 18 bases between the germline ends. The CDR3 consists of 14 residues. Per germline, CDR1 MNHEY and CDR2 SMNVEV (reference sequence). The CDR3 sequence is CASRMSSARDEAFF. CDR3 nucleotides: TGTGCCAGCAGGATGTCGAGCGCGCGCGATGAAGCTTTCTTT.

The rearrangement links TRBV24-1 to TRBJ2-2; no definite D call. The length of the CDR3 is 14 residues. The germline CDR1 and CDR2 sequences are KGHDR and SFDVKD. The V end was cut by 9 bases, the J end by 1 base, with 11 bases between. The CDR3 protein is CATDSGLNTGELFF. The CDR3 DNA follows: TGTGCCACCGATTCGGGCCTGAACACCGGGGAGCTGTTTTTT.

This chain connects TRBV27 to TRBJ1-2; 7 bases align to TRBD1. Germline lookup yields CDR1 MNHEY and CDR2 SMNVEV (reference sequence). CDR3 size: 13 residues. V dropped 5 bases and J dropped 6; count of bases not matched to a gene: 6. CDR3 region: CASSSRQGDGYTF. The CDR3 nucleotides read TGTGCCAGCAGTAGTCGACAGGGCGATGGCTACACCTTC.

The rearrangement links TRBV28 to TRBJ1-5, with 8 bases aligning to TRBD1. V lost 6 bases, J lost 3 bases, and 7 bases stayed unmatched. The CDR3 consists of 15 residues. In germline, CDR1 is MDHEN, CDR2 SYDVKM. CDR3 region: CASSQDRGVNQPQHF. The CDR3 coding sequence is TGTGCCAGCAGCCAAGACAGGGGTGTCAATCAGCCCCAGCATTTT. The complete variable domain, with remaining parts taken from reference TRBV28 and TRBJ1-5, reads DVKVTQSSRYLVKRTGEKVFLECVQDMDHENMFWYRQDPGLGLRLIYFSYDVKMKEKGDIPEGYSVSREKKERFSLILESASTNQTSMYLCASSQDRGVNQPQHFGDGTRLSIL.

The chain recombines TRBV2 with TRBJ2-3, with TRBD2 matching over 9 bases. CDR1 is SNHLY, CDR2 FYNNEI, per germline. This CDR3 has 15 residues. Germline trimming cut 1 base from V and 6 bases from J; bases unmatched to any gene: 5. The CDR3 loop reads CASSEGAGTSDTQYF. The CDR3 DNA is TGTGCCAGCAGTGAAGGGGCCGGGACTAGCGATACGCAGTATTTT.

The chain uses TRBV7-9 and TRBJ1-3, with TRBD1 matching over 7 bases. Germline-derived CDR1 and CDR2 are SEHNR and FQNEAQ (reference sequence). This CDR3 has 16 amino acids. J lost 0 bases, V lost 5 bases, and 7 bases had no gene match. CDR3 region: CASSHRDSTSGNTIYF. Written as DNA, the CDR3 is TGTGCCAGCAGCCACCGGGACAGCACCTCTGGAAACACCATATATTTT.

This clone has a single count. The rearrangement uses TRBV28 and TRBJ2-7; 7 bases line up with TRBD1. The germline CDR1 and CDR2 sequences are MDHEN and SYDVKM. This CDR3 comprises 14 residues. With V trimmed by 6 bases and J by 2 bases, 7 bases remained unmatched. CDR3 loop: CASRVGTVTYEQYF. CDR3 sequence (DNA): TGTGCCAGCAGAGTGGGGACAGTTACCTACGAGCAGTACTTC.

V usage is TRBV28 and J usage is TRBJ2-7, with 7 bases lining up with TRBD2. Looked up from germline, CDR1 is MDHEN and CDR2 is SYDVKM. Trimming took 8 bases from V and 5 from J; bases not matched to a gene: 3. The CDR3 length is 11 residues. The CDR3 DNA follows: TGTGCCAGCGGGAGGGAAAACGAGCAGTACTTC. The encoded protein is CASGRENEQYF.

The chain recombines TRBV5-4 with TRBJ2-7, with D maybe TRBD2 (7 bases). The CDR3 consists of 14 residues. Germline V gene lookup returns CDR1 SGHNT and CDR2 YYREEE (reference sequence). Trimming pared 1 base from V and 5 bases from J, leaving 13 bases between. This chain's CDR3 is CASSLKGGDDEQYF. The DNA of the CDR3 is TGTGCCAGCAGCTTGAAGGGGGGGGATGACGAGCAGTACTTC.

This chain joins TRBV5-6 and TRBJ1-1; D unresolved. CDR1 is SGHDT, CDR2 YYEEEE, per germline. This CDR3 is 14 amino acids long. The V end lost 0 bases, the J end lost 0 bases, and 6 bases lay between the germline ends. The DNA of the CDR3 is TGTGCCAGCAGCTTGGGCAGCATGAACACTGAAGCTTTCTTT. Encoded protein: CASSLGSMNTEAFF.

The CDR3 spells CASSLGRQPVLGYTF. The DNA of the CDR3 is TGTGCCAGCAGCCTGGGGAGACAGCCCGTCCTCGGCTACACCTTC. This sequence joins TRBV11-2 and TRBJ1-2; maybe TRBD1 (5 bases). The V end lost 5 bases, the J end lost 8 bases, and 21 bases lay between the germline ends. Germline CDR1 is SGHAT and CDR2 is FQNNGV. The CDR3 contains 15 residues.

The chain couples TRBV28 to TRBJ2-1; D possibly corresponds to TRBD1 (6 bases). CDR1 is MDHEN and CDR2 is SYDVKM in the germline V gene. Trimming took off 10 bases at V and 3 bases at J, with 13 bases between the two ends. The CDR3 totals 13 residues. CDR3 protein: CATTDRNYNEQFF. The CDR3 coding sequence is TGTGCCACCACTGACAGGAACTACAATGAGCAGTTCTTC. The variable domain in full, completed from reference TRBV28 and TRBJ2-1, reads DVKVTQSSRYLVKRTGEKVFLECVQDMDHENMFWYRQDPGLGLRLIYFSYDVKMKEKGDIPEGYSVSREKKERFSLILESASTNQTSMYLCATTDRNYNEQFFGPGTRLTVL.

V and J are TRBV28 and TRBJ1-1; maybe TRBD1 (5 bases). The CDR3 runs to 15 residues. With 8 bases removed from V and 3 bases from J, the gap between germline ends came to 19 bases. Germline CDR1 MDHEN, CDR2 SYDVKM. DNA of the CDR3: TGTGCCAGCCATCCCCGGGGCGGTTGGGACACTGAAGCTTTCTTT. Amino acid sequence: CASHPRGGWDTEAFF.

This chain joins TRBV3-1 (or the pseudogene TRBV3-2) and TRBJ2-5; no clear D. The V end was cut by 3 bases, the J end by 6 bases, with 5 bases between. The CDR3 contains 11 residues. From germline, CDR1 is LGHDT and CDR2 YNNKEL (reference sequence). The CDR3 nucleotides read TGTGCCAGCAGCCAGACCCAGACCCAGTACTTC. Its protein is CASSQTQTQYF.

The chain is built from TRBV27 and TRBJ2-5, with D possibly matching TRBD1 (5 bases). Trimming stripped 3 bases from V and 4 bases from J, with 12 bases between. The germline CDR1 and CDR2 sequences are MNHEY and SMNVEV (reference sequence). CDR3 length equals 14 residues. The CDR3: CASSFQGWGETQYF. The CDR3 DNA reads as TGTGCCAGCAGTTTTCAGGGTTGGGGAGAGACCCAGTACTTC.

The chain employs TRBV4-2 and TRBJ2-3; D gene ambiguous. The V and J ends lost 1 base and 8 bases respectively, with 16 bases between them. Germline V gene data show CDR1 as LGHNA and CDR2 as YNFKEQ. The CDR3 length is 15 residues. The CDR3 DNA is TGTGCCAGCAGCCAAGCCTGGCCCGATGCCGGTACGCAGTATTTT. It yields the protein CASSQAWPDAGTQYF.

The CDR3 spells CASSLGAPRGHEQFF. Written as DNA, the CDR3 is TGTGCCAGCAGCTTAGGTGCCCCTAGGGGCCATGAGCAGTTCTTC. The chain joins TRBV11-3 to TRBJ2-1, with D possibly matching TRBD1 (5 bases). Germline V CDR1 and CDR2: SGHNT, YENEEA. CDR3 length: 15 amino acids. Trimming took 1 base from V and 8 from J, leaving 15 bases between them.

The chain is built from TRBV18 and TRBJ2-7; D tentatively fits TRBD1 or TRBD2 (5 bases each). Germline loops: CDR1 KGHSH, CDR2 LQKENI. V lost 6 bases and J 0 bases, leaving 12 bases between the germline ends. This CDR3 comprises 14 residues. The CDR3: CASSREGTSYEQYF. DNA of the CDR3: TGTGCCAGCTCCAGGGAAGGGACCTCCTACGAGCAGTACTTC.

DNA of the CDR3: TGTGCCAGCAGTAGAACGGAGAAGCAGTTCTTC. Protein sequence: CASSRTEKQFF. The chain uses TRBV12-3 or TRBV12-4 and TRBJ2-1; D gene unclear. V was pared by 5 bases and J by 11 bases, with 10 bases between. The CDR3 sequence is 11 residues long.

The chain links TRBV5-1 to TRBJ2-5; 12 bases agree with TRBD2. This CDR3 has 16 residues. Trimming cost V 0 bases and J 4 bases; bases outside gene matches: 4. CDR1 is SGHRS and CDR2 is YFSETQ in the germline V gene. The CDR3 bases are TGCGCCAGCAGCTTGGGAGGACTAGCGGGGTTAGAGACCCAGTACTTC. Translation: CASSLGGLAGLETQYF.

The table lists this clone with a count of one. The J gene is TRBJ1-2, the V gene TRBV28, with 7 bases that match TRBD1. Looked up from germline, CDR1 is MDHEN and CDR2 is SYDVKM. The CDR3 is 15 residues long. J was trimmed by 7 bases and V by 3 bases; bases with no gene match: 11. CDR3 coding DNA: TGTGCCAGCAGTTTCCCACAGGGGCCCATTAGTGGCTACACCTTC. Translating it yields CASSFPQGPISGYTF.

Worth noting for this clone: The same CDR3 arises from other DNA sequences in this sample as well. The V call is TRBV3-1 (or the pseudogene TRBV3-2), the J call TRBJ2-7; D remains ambiguous. This CDR3 region has 13 residues. CDR1 LGHDT and CDR2 YNNKEL come from the germline V gene (reference sequence). V lost 0 bases and J 4 bases, leaving 7 bases between the germline ends. This chain's CDR3 is CASSQDGAYEQYF. CDR3 nucleotide sequence: TGTGCCAGCAGCCAAGATGGAGCTTACGAGCAGTACTTC.

The rearrangement joins TRBV2 to TRBJ2-7; 8 positions match TRBD2. Germline-derived CDR1 and CDR2 are SNHLY and FYNNEI. Trimming took 7 bases from V and 2 from J; bases not matched to a gene: 10. CDR3 size: 15 residues. In DNA, the CDR3 is TGTGCCAGCATCAAGGCTTTGGGACTAGCCTACGAGCAGTACTTC. Translating gives CASIKALGLAYEQYF.